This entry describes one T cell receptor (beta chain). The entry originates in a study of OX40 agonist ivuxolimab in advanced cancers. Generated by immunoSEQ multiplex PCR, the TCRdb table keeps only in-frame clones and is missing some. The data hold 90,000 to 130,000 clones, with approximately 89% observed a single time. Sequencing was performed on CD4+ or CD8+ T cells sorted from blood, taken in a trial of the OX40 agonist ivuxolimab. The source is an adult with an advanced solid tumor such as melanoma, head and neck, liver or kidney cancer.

The CDR3 spells CASSPTGSLLSGNTIYF. Written as DNA, the CDR3 is TGTGCCAGCAGCCCTACAGGGTCGCTCCTCTCTGGAAACACCATATATTTT. This chain joins TRBV9 and TRBJ1-3; D is perhaps TRBD1 (6 bases). CDR1 SGDLS and CDR2 YYNGEE come from the germline V gene. V lost 4 bases and J 0 bases, leaving 17 bases between the germline ends. The CDR3 is made up of 17 amino acids.